Shown below are 2 T cell receptor beta chains from a single sample sequenced in a study of molecular identifiers for immune sequencing clone quantification. TCRdb used MiXCR to reprocess the PCR reads, holding one entry per CDR3 protein. The sample has 88,000 or so distinct CDR3 sequences; around 23% are singletons. Input material: naive CD8+ T cells from blood, with Jurkat cell RNA spiked in. Subset defined: FACS-sorted CD8+CD4-CCR7+CD45RA+ naive T cells. Receptors were obtained from a human donor in good health. Some libraries in this study had Jurkat cell RNA spiked in.

As to this clonotype: A much larger clone differs by one base, so this may be a read error. The rearrangement uses TRBV7-9 and TRBJ2-3; possibly TRBD2 for D (5 bases). The V and J ends lost 7 bases and 2 bases respectively, with 16 bases between them. The CDR3 contains 15 residues. The germline V gene has CDR1 SEHNR and CDR2 FQNEAQ (reference sequence). The DNA of the CDR3 is TGTGCCAGCAATCTAAGAGAGGGAGTCACAGATACGCAGTATTTT. It codes for CASNLREGVTDTQYF.

J is TRBJ2-7 and V is TRBV9, with no clear D. The CDR3 length is 15 residues. Trimming took off 0 bases at V and 2 bases at J, with 12 bases between the two ends. The germline V gene has CDR1 SGDLS and CDR2 YYNGEE. The DNA for the CDR3 is TGTGCCAGCAGCGTAGGTGGGGATCCCCCCTACGAGCAGTACTTC. Translated, it gives CASSVGGDPPYEQYF. The full variable domain, completed using reference TRBV9 and TRBJ2-7, is DSGVTQTPKHLITATGQRVTLRCSPRSGDLSVYWYQQSLDQGLQFLIQYYNGEERAKGNILERFSAQQFPDLHSELNLSSLELGDSALYFCASSVGGDPPYEQYFGPGTRLTVT.